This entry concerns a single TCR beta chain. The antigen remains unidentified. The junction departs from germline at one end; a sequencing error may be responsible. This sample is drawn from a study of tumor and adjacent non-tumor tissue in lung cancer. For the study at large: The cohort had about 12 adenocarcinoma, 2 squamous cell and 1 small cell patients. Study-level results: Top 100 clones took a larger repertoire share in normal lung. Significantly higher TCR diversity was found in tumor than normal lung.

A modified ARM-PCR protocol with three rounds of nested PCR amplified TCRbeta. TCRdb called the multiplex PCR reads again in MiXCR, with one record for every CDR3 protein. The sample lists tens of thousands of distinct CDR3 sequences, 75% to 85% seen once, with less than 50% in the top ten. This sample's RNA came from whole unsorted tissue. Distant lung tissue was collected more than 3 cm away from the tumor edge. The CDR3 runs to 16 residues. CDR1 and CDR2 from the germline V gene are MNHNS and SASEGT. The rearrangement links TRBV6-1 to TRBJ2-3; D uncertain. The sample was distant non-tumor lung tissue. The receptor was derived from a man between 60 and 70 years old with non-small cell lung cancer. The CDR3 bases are TGTGTCAGCAGTGAAGCGAGGTCTCGACGAACAGATACACAGTATTTT. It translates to CVSSEARSRRTDTQYF.